The clone carrying this T cell receptor beta chain was detected only a few times. The data derive from a study of T cell repertoires in cytomegalovirus infection. Across the whole study: Evidence of both CMV infection and a matching HLA type came from public TCR beta signatures.

TCRdb re-called the reads through MiXCR, storing one row per CDR3 protein. The sample holds nearly 450,000 distinct CDR3 sequences, around 32% seen once. The sequencing sample was made of PBMCs. This sequence was found in a human donor in good health (CMV status not recorded). Some clones in this sample may be carry-over from other donors' samples.

CDR3: CASSFVQGASGNTIYF. The CDR3 region has the DNA TGTGCCAGCAGTTTCGTGCAGGGGGCCTCTGGAAACACCATATATTTT. The chain joins TRBV12-3 or TRBV12-4 to TRBJ1-3, with 8 bases lining up with TRBD1. Trimming at V came to 3 bases and at J to 0 bases, leaving 4 bases not matched to a gene. The CDR3 sequence is 16 residues long.